This entry is about one TCR beta chain. The entry originates in a study of blood T cell repertoires in COVID-19. Trimming stripped 6 bases from V and 0 bases from J, with 13 bases between. This CDR3 comprises 15 residues. Germline V gene data show CDR1 as MNHEY and CDR2 as SVGAGI. Measured with immunoSEQ multiplex PCR; TCRdb has only the in-frame clones, and not every one. The table includes 470,000 or so clones, approximately 90% detected once. The chain links TRBV6-5 to TRBJ2-3; D ambiguous. The source is a woman between 25 and 40 years old with acute or convalescent COVID-19. The material sequenced was peripheral blood. As DNA, the CDR3 is TGTGCCAGCAGCCCGAATGTGGCTAGCACAGATACGCAGTATTTT. It is translated as CASSPNVASTDTQYF.